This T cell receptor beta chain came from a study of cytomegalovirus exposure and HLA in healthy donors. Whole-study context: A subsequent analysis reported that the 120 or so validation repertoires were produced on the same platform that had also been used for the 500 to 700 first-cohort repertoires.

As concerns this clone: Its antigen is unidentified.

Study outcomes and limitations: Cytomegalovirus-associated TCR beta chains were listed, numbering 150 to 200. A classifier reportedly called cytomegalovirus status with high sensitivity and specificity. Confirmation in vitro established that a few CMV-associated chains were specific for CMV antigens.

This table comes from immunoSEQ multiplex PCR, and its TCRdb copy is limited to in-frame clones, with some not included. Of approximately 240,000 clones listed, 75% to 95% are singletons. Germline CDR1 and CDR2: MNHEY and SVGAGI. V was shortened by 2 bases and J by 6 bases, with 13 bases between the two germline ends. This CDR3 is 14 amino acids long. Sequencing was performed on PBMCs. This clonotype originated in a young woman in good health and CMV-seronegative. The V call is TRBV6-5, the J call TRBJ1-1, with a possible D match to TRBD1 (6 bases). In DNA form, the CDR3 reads TGTGCCAGCAGTTACAGGGGGGGGACTCCTGAAGCTTTCTTT. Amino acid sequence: CASSYRGGTPEAFF.